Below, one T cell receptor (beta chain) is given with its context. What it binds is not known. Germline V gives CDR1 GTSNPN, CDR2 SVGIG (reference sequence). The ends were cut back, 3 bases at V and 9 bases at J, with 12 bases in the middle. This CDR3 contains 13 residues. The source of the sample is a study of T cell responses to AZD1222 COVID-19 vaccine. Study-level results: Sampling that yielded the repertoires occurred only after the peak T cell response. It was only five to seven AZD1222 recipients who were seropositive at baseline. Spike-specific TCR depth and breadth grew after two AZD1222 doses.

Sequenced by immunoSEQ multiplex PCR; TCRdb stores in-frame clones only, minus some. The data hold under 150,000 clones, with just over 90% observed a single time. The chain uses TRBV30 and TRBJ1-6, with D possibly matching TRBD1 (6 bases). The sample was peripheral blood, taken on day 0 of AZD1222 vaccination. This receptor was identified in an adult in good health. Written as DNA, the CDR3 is TGTGCCTGGAGCCAAACAGGGAGTTCACCCCTCCACTTT. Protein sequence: CAWSQTGSSPLHF.